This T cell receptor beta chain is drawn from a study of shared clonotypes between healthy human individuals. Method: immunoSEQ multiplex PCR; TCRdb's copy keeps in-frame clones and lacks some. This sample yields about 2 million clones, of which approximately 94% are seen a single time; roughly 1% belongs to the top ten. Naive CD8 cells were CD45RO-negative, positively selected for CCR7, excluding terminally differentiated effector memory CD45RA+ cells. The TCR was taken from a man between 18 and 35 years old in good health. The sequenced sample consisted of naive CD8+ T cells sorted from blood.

CDR3 in DNA: TGCGCCAGCAAGGACAGGTTCCAGTACTTC. It translates to CASKDRFQYF. The V call is TRBV5-1, the J call TRBJ2-7; 7 bases fit TRBD1. Germline assignment: CDR1 SGHRS and CDR2 YFSETQ. The CDR3 totals 10 residues. The ends lost 6 bases at V and 10 bases at J; junction bases unmatched: 4.